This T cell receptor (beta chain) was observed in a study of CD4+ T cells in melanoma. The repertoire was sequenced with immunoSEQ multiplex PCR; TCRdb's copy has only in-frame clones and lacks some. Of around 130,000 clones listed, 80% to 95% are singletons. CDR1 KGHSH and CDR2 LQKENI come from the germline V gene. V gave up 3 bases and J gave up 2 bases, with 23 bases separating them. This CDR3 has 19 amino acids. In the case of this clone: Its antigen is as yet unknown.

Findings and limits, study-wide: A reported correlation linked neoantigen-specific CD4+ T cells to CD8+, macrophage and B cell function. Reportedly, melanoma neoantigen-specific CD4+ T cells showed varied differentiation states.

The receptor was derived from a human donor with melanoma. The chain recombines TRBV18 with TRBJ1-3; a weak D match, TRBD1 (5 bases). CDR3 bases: TGTGCCAGCTCACCTTCCCCCCTCGGGGCTTCAACTCCTGGAAACACCATATATTTT. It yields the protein CASSPSPLGASTPGNTIYF.